These 25 T cell receptor beta chains were sequenced from one sample in a study of T cell repertoires in cytomegalovirus infection (dated by TCRdb to between 2018 and 2021). The run used an Illumina HiSeq 1500. The public reads were reprocessed in TCRdb via fastp at Q25 and MiXCR, keeping in-frame beta chains. Here each entry gathers all rows of one CDR3 protein and keeps the most common genes and DNA. Across this sample there are some 240,000 distinct CDR3 sequences, with about 18% seen only once. The ten top clones hold around half of the sample. The specimen was CD8+ T cells from PBMCs. The receptor source for this set is a human donor in good health (CMV status not recorded). Some clones in this sample may be carry-over from other donors' samples.

The table lists this clonotype with a few counts. The genes are TRBV6-1 and TRBJ1-4; 7 bases line up with TRBD1. This CDR3 is built from 20 residues. With V trimmed by 6 bases and J by 0 bases, 19 bases remained unmatched. CDR1 is MNHNS, CDR2 SASEGT, per germline. The CDR3 DNA reads TGTGCCAGCAGGGTGGGGACAGAAACCGATCGGGATGCAACTAATGAAAAACTGTTTTTT. The encoded protein is CASRVGTETDRDATNEKLFF.

This rearrangement joins TRBV5-5 to TRBJ1-5, with D unresolved. The length of the CDR3 is 14 residues. The germline CDR1 and CDR2 sequences are SGHKS and YYEKEE (reference sequence). The ends were cut back, 1 base at V and 4 bases at J, with 9 bases in the middle. DNA of the CDR3: TGTGCCAGCAGCTTGTGGGGTTTTAATCAGCCCCAGCATTTT. Translated: CASSLWGFNQPQHF. The variable domain in full, with the rest retrieved from reference TRBV5-5 and TRBJ1-5, is DAGVTQSPTHLIKTRGQQVTLRCSPISGHKSVSWYQQVLGQGPQFIFQYYEKEERGRGNFPDRFSARQFPNYSSELNVNALLLGDSALYLCASSLWGFNQPQHFGDGTRLSIL.

The table lists this clonotype with many counts. The chain uses TRBV7-2 and TRBJ2-1; perhaps TRBD2 as D (5 bases). This CDR3 contains 14 residues. Deletions cut 0 bases from V and 6 bases from J, with 9 bases between. Germline values: CDR1 SGHTA, CDR2 FQGNSA. DNA of the CDR3: TGTGCCAGCAGCTTAGCGCTAGCTGGCAATGAGCAGTTCTTC. Its protein product is CASSLALAGNEQFF.

This clonotype was seen many times. The chain uses TRBV7-8 and TRBJ2-1; 12 bases line up with TRBD2. V shed 5 bases and J 9 bases; nucleotides not matched to a gene: 5. The germline V gene encodes CDR1 SGHVS and CDR2 FQNEAQ. The CDR3 extends over 14 amino acids. This chain's CDR3 is CASSMSGLAGEQFF. In nucleotides, the CDR3 is TGTGCCAGCAGCATGTCGGGACTAGCGGGTGAGCAGTTCTTC.

This clonotype has a count of ten or more. The chain is built from TRBV11-3 and TRBJ2-7; maybe TRBD1 (7 bases). Trimming removed 5 bases from V and 7 bases from J, with 15 bases in between. CDR3 length equals 13 residues. Germline V lookup: CDR1 SGHNT, CDR2 YENEEA. The CDR3 loop is CASSPGGGAEQYF. CDR3 sequence (DNA): TGTGCCAGCAGCCCAGGAGGGGGCGCGGAGCAGTACTTC. The full variable domain, rest sourced from reference TRBV11-3 and TRBJ2-7, is EAGVVQSPRYKIIEKKQPVAFWCNPISGHNTLYWYLQNLGQGPELLIRYENEEAVDDSQLPKDRFSAERLKGVDSTLKIQPAELGDSAVYLCASSPGGGAEQYFGPGTRLTVT.

This clonotype was found many times. This chain links TRBV9 with TRBJ2-1; possible D gene TRBD2, 6 bases. The CDR3 sequence is 14 residues long. Germline CDR1 is SGDLS and CDR2 is YYNGEE. Trimming pared 0 bases from V and 8 bases from J, leaving 12 bases between. CDR3 sequence: CASSVASPGDEQFF. CDR3 nucleotides: TGTGCCAGCAGCGTAGCTTCTCCGGGGGATGAGCAGTTCTTC.

This clonotype is a singleton in its sample. This chain joins TRBV6-2 or TRBV6-3 and TRBJ2-7, with a possible D match to TRBD2 (6 bases). V shed 6 bases and J shed 5 bases, with 14 bases lying between them. The germline V gene encodes CDR1 MNHEY and CDR2 SVGEGT. This CDR3 is built from 13 residues. In DNA, the CDR3 is TGTGCCAGCAGCAACGGAGGGCCCGACGAGCAGTACTTC. It translates to CASSNGGPDEQYF.

In the case of this clonotype: An end of the junction differs from the germline gene, which may be a read error. The J gene is TRBJ1-1, the V gene TRBV7-6, with a weak D call TRBD1 (6 bases). Looked up from germline, CDR1 is SGHVS and CDR2 is FNYEAQ. This CDR3 contains 12 residues. The CDR3 DNA reads as TGTGCCAACAGCGAAGGGGGCACTGAAGCTTTCTTT. It specifies CANSEGGTEAFF.

The gene calls are TRBV7-9 and TRBJ1-1, with D unresolved. V was cut by 0 bases and J by 2 bases, with 10 bases left in between. The germline V gene has CDR1 SEHNR and CDR2 FQNEAQ (reference sequence). The length of the CDR3 is 15 residues. CDR3 coding DNA: TGTGCCAGCAGCTTAGCGCGGGCAGGAAACACTGAAGCTTTCTTT. This encodes CASSLARAGNTEAFF. Full variable domain (missing parts from reference TRBV7-9 and TRBJ1-1): DTGVSQNPRHKITKRGQNVTFRCDPISEHNRLYWYRQTLGQGPEFLTYFQNEAQLEKSRLLSDRFSAERPKGSFSTLEIQRTEQGDSAMYLCASSLARAGNTEAFFGQGTRLTVV.

This clonotype came up many times. This chain's CDR3 is CASRFTSGGYNEQFF. The CDR3 region has the DNA TGTGCCAGCAGGTTTACTAGCGGGGGCTACAATGAGCAGTTCTTC. This chain connects TRBV6-5 to TRBJ2-1, with 11 bases lining up with TRBD2. Germline values: CDR1 MNHEY, CDR2 SVGAGI. CDR3 length: 15 amino acids. Losses at the gene ends were 6 bases for V and 3 bases for J; bases not matched to a gene: 4.

This clonotype was observed a handful of times. This chain joins TRBV20-1 and TRBJ1-2, with no clear D. Trimming left V 0 bases short and J 0 bases short, with 17 bases between. CDR3 length: 17 amino acids. Germline V gene lookup returns CDR1 DFQATT and CDR2 SNEGSKA (reference sequence). The CDR3 sequence: CSARDHTGRASNYGYTF. In DNA form, the CDR3 reads TGCAGTGCTAGAGACCATACGGGAAGGGCCTCTAACTATGGCTACACCTTC.

Many counts were recorded for this clonotype. The V gene is TRBV2, the J gene TRBJ1-5; D unclear. The CDR3 totals 14 residues. Germline-derived CDR1 and CDR2 are SNHLY and FYNNEI. Trimming took 2 bases from V and 3 from J, leaving 8 bases between them. The CDR3 sequence is CASSETRTNQPQHF. The CDR3 region has the DNA TGTGCCAGCAGTGAAACCAGGACCAATCAGCCCCAGCATTTT.

This rearrangement joins TRBV2 to TRBJ2-2; D not certain. From germline, CDR1 is SNHLY and CDR2 FYNNEI. The CDR3 sequence is 16 residues long. Trimming removed 2 bases from V and 3 bases from J, with 13 bases in between. CDR3: CASSERHSLDTGELFF. CDR3 in DNA: TGTGCCAGCAGTGAAAGGCACTCTTTGGACACCGGGGAGCTGTTTTTT.

At least ten counts were recorded for this clonotype. The chain links TRBV28 to TRBJ1-1; 11 positions agree with TRBD1. Trimming took 9 bases from V and 4 from J; bases not matched to a gene: 16. CDR1 MDHEN and CDR2 SYDVKM come from the germline V gene. This CDR3 spans 17 amino acids. The CDR3 DNA reads as TGTGCCAGTTACCTATTCGGACAGGGGGCGTCGAGCACTGAAGCTTTCTTT. This gives the protein CASYLFGQGASSTEAFF.

The rearrangement uses TRBV19 and TRBJ1-5; TRBD1 matches 10 bases. This CDR3 spans 15 amino acids. CDR1 LNHDA and CDR2 SQIVND come from the germline V gene (reference sequence). The trim removed 5 bases at V and 7 bases at J, leaving 8 bases unmatched. The CDR3 DNA reads TGTGCCAGTAGTGTCCGGGACAGGGGCTCGCAGCCCCAGCATTTT. Amino acids: CASSVRDRGSQPQHF.

Worth noting for this clonotype: One base away lies a much larger clone, so this may be a sequencing read error. The chain is built from TRBV12-3 or TRBV12-4 and TRBJ2-7; 9 nucleotides line up with TRBD1. V was pared by 3 bases and J by 2 bases, with 5 bases of the junction left unmatched. The CDR3 is 15 amino acids. The CDR3 sequence is CASSLDWDRAYEQYF. CDR3 sequence (DNA): TGTGCCAGCAGTTTGGACTGGGACAGGGCCTACGAGCAGTACTTC.

J is TRBJ2-5 and V is TRBV5-1, with a tentative D call TRBD1 (6 bases). Germline CDR1 SGHRS, CDR2 YFSETQ. Trimming pared 1 base from V and 5 bases from J, leaving 12 bases between. The CDR3 spans 14 residues. CDR3: CASSLMGAAETQYF. The CDR3 bases are TGCGCCAGCAGCTTGATGGGGGCGGCTGAGACCCAGTACTTC.

The CDR3 nucleotides are TGTGCCAGCAGCACCGGGGGAGGGGGGGGGTACGAGCAGTACTTC. It specifies CASSTGGGGGYEQYF. This chain uses TRBV7-4 with TRBJ2-7, with D possibly matching TRBD2 (7 bases). Trimming stripped 5 bases from V and 4 bases from J, with 18 bases between. CDR1 is SGHVT, CDR2 SQSDAQ, per germline. The CDR3 is 15 residues long.

To note about this clonotype: A read error may be the cause here, since a much bigger clone is one base away. The chain combines TRBV7-2 with TRBJ2-5; perhaps TRBD1 as D (6 bases). Looked up from germline, CDR1 is SGHTA and CDR2 is FQGNSA. CDR3 length equals 15 residues. This chain's CDR3 is CASSLAGTIEEPQYF. The CDR3 DNA reads TGTGCCAGCAGCTTAGCGGGGACAATTGAAGAGCCCCAGTACTTC.

The chain has TRBV9 and TRBJ1-2; D might be TRBD1 (5 bases). Germline V gene data show CDR1 as SGDLS and CDR2 as YYNGEE. V shed 3 bases and J shed 4 bases, with 16 bases lying between them. This CDR3 comprises 15 residues. The CDR3 nucleotides read TGTGCCAGCAGCGCCCGCCGGGACGGGACCTATGGCTACACCTTC. It is translated as CASSARRDGTYGYTF.

This clonotype was picked up a small number of times. The V call is TRBV2, the J call TRBJ1-1; D remains unclear. The CDR3 has 14 residues. Trimming cost V 6 bases and J 1 base, with 12 bases left between them. Germline CDR1 and CDR2: SNHLY and FYNNEI. CDR3 DNA: TGTGCCAGCAGGGTCATGTCAGGGAACACTGAAGCTTTCTTT. Its protein product is CASRVMSGNTEAFF.

This clonotype was recorded at least ten times. The J gene is TRBJ2-5, the V gene TRBV28; D is undetermined. This CDR3 is built from 15 residues. Germline V gene data show CDR1 as MDHEN and CDR2 as SYDVKM. V was clipped by 3 bases and J by 5 bases, with 16 bases between them. As DNA, the CDR3 is TGTGCCAGCAGTTTTGGACGGCTCACGCGCGAGACCCAGTACTTC. Its protein is CASSFGRLTRETQYF.

This clonotype was detected many times. This rearrangement joins TRBV7-6 to TRBJ1-2, with 10 bases fitting TRBD1. Germline V gene data show CDR1 as SGHVS and CDR2 as FNYEAQ. The CDR3 runs to 14 residues. V was clipped by 5 bases and J by 3 bases; unmatched bases: 3. CDR3 nucleotide sequence: TGTGCCAGCAGCCAAGGACAGGGGGACTATGGCTACACCTTC. Its protein is CASSQGQGDYGYTF.

V is TRBV6-2 or TRBV6-3 and J is TRBJ1-4; D might be TRBD1 (6 bases). V shed 6 bases and J shed 3 bases, with 14 bases lying between them. The CDR3 consists of 15 residues. Germline lookup yields CDR1 MNHEY and CDR2 SVGEGT. CDR3 DNA: TGTGCCAGCAGCAAACCGACAGGTGCTAATGAAAAACTGTTTTTT. Protein sequence: CASSKPTGANEKLFF.

The chain couples TRBV20-1 to TRBJ1-1; D remains ambiguous. With 0 bases removed from V and 1 base from J, the gap between germline ends came to 12 bases. This CDR3 is built from 15 residues. The V gene's germline CDR1 is DFQATT and CDR2 SNEGSKA (reference sequence). CDR3 DNA sequence: TGCAGTGCTAGAGATTGGGGTTGGCAGAACACTGAAGCTTTCTTT. As protein: CSARDWGWQNTEAFF.